This T cell receptor beta chain comes out of a study of regulatory T cells in long-lasting Graves disease (dated by TCRdb to the early 2020s). For the study in its entirety: Persistent Graves' disease was defined as persistently positive TSH receptor autoantibodies together with antithyroid drug treatment for over 5 years. TCR sequencing covered some 13 persistent and 20 or so newly diagnosed Graves' disease patients, some 35 samples in total. The study was registered as a clinical trial and conducted in China. Persistent Graves' disease patients in the clinical cohort had taken antithyroid drugs for roughly ten years on average. Peripheral blood TCR sequencing and RNA sequencing compared persistent Graves' disease patients with newly diagnosed Graves' disease patients. Overall study results and their limits: Persistent disease showed preferential use of TRBV28, TRBJ1-2 and TRBJ2-5, whereas newly diagnosed disease favored TRBV20-1 and TRBJ2-1. Patients with persistent disease shared more public clonotypes (approximately 2,500) than newly diagnosed patients did (approximately 1,000). Sequencing and analysis were restricted to the TCR beta chain. The authors acknowledged the small sample size as a limitation that may reduce accuracy. Because the primary lesion, thyroid tissue, could not be accessed, the study looked at peripheral blood alone. Lower TCR Shannon entropy and fewer highly expanded clones were observed in persistent Graves' disease patients than in newly diagnosed patients, which suggested clonal expansion.

In its sample, this clonotype was seen a few times. Its antigen is still unknown. Base qualities are not recorded, but no much larger clone differs from it by a single base. The time point tag for this specimen amounts to: persistent/refractory GD, antithyroid drugs over 5 years with positive TRAb. For both TCR sequencing and RNA sequencing, RNA was extracted from PBMCs using TRIzol. The diagnosis of Graves' disease followed American Thyroid Association guidelines. Patients were recruited from an endocrinology department in Xi'an, China. From each patient, approximately 10 milliliters of peripheral blood was collected into an EDTA anticoagulant tube. Ficoll Paque Plus density gradient separation was used to isolate PBMCs, and no further T cell sorting was performed. An Agilent 2100 Bioanalyzer and agarose gel were used to check RNA quality, while a NanoDrop 2000 measured RNA concentration. Library preparation was by multiplex PCR. The sequencer listed for this sample is Illumina HiSeq 4000. To build TCR beta libraries, CDR3 regions were amplified by Arm-PCR using iRepertoire HTBI primers. PCR products were gel purified before sequencing. As for the authors' bioinformatics: A total of roughly 58 TRBV and 14 TRBJ segments were identified across samples and were used for gene usage analysis of CDR3 amino acid clonotypes. COPE and FqMerger were used to merge filtered high-quality paired reads into contigs. BLAST was used to align contigs to the IMGT TRBV, TRBD and TRBJ reference genes, and CDR3 was defined following IMGT. Any clonotype with a frequency above 0.1% was classified as a highly expanded clone. Shannon entropy was used to measure repertoire diversity, and the Gini coefficient was used to measure V-J evenness. A clonotype was considered public if more than one individual shared it. TCRdb cleaned the public reads at Q25 with fastp, built clones with MiXCR and kept in-frame beta chains. Entries are consolidated by CDR3 protein sequence, retaining the most common genes and DNA. The V and J calls, along with clone size, are taken from TCRdb and not from the paper's own processing. This sample gives about 400,000 distinct CDR3 sequences in total; under 25% of them show up just once. In total, the top ten clones hold under 25% of the sample.

From the cysteine through the phenylalanine, the CDR3 covers 12 amino acids. Kept here is only the CDR3 DNA, which spans 36 bases and is read in frame from base 1. As encoded in the germline V gene (reference sequence), CDR1 is DFQATT while CDR2 is SNEGSKA. Source: peripheral blood mononuclear cells (PBMCs), taken when the disease was refractory, from a patient treated with antithyroid drugs. This TCR was sampled from a female donor with Graves disease. The chain couples TRBV20-1 to TRBJ1-5; matching of 6 bases hints at TRBD1 as the D gene. The DNA sequence is TGCACCAGACAGGAGGTGAACCAGCCCCAGCATTTT. Its product reads: CTRQEVNQPQHF.